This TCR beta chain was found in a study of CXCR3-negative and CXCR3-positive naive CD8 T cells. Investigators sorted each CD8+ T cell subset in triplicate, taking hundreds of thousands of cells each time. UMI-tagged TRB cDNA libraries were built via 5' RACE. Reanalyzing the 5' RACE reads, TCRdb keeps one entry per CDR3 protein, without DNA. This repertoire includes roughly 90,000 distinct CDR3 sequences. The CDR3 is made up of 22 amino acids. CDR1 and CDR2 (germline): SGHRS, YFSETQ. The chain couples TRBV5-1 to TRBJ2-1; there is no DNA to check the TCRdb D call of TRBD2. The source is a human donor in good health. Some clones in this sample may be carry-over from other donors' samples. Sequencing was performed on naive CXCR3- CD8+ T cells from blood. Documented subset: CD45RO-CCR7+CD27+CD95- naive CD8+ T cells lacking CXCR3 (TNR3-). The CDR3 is CASSGEPGLAGVAPSSYNEQFF.